The entry that follows covers one TCR beta chain sequence. Amplified TCR beta CDR3 regions came from RNA transcripts. TCR CDR3 regions were first amplified by RT-PCR with HTBI primers. TCRdb processed the multiplex PCR reads anew with MiXCR; each CDR3 protein has one entry. Among roughly 660,000 distinct CDR3 sequences listed, 15% to 20% were seen once. This sample stems from a study of T cells in Graves' hyperthyroidism and ophthalmopathy. The CDR3 loop spans 14 amino acids. Germline V gene sequence: CDR1 MNHNS, CDR2 SASEGT. Trimming removed 5 bases from V and 8 bases from J; junction bases left unmatched: 6.

The receptor comes from a man aged 45-65 years with Graves' hyperthyroidism. V and J are TRBV6-1 and TRBJ2-2; 9 nucleotides match TRBD2. Sequenced input: blood. CDR3: CASSSPSGVGELFF. CDR3 nucleotides: TGTGCCAGCAGTAGCCCTAGCGGGGTGGGGGAGCTGTTTTTT.